The 26 T cell receptor beta chains reported below all come from one sample, sequenced in a study of regulatory T cells in long-lasting Graves disease. Arm-PCR with iRepertoire HTBI primers amplified the CDR3 regions for these TCR beta libraries. In TCRdb, the multiplex PCR reads were re-called with MiXCR into one record per CDR3 protein. Found here are roughly 420,000 distinct CDR3 sequences, roughly 15% of them singletons; the top ten hold approximately 15%. Time point here: newly diagnosed GD, antithyroid drugs for less than 3 months. The TCR library used RNA extracted from PBMCs. These data also featured in a second study, about T cells in Graves' hyperthyroidism and ophthalmopathy.

Sequencing was performed on peripheral blood mononuclear cells (PBMCs), taken at new diagnosis, from a patient treated with antithyroid drugs. The source is a woman aged 45-59 years with Graves disease.

This clonotype was recorded many times. This chain uses TRBV6-2 or TRBV6-3 with TRBJ2-2, with D possibly being TRBD1 (6 bases). This CDR3 is 14 amino acids long. CDR1 MNHEY and CDR2 SVGEGT come from the germline V gene. Trimming removed 3 bases at V and 8 bases at J, with 13 bases between. CDR3 bases: TGTGCCAGCAGTTATTACAGGGTTGCGGGGGAGCTGTTTTTT. This sequence encodes CASSYYRVAGELFF.

The chain has TRBV10-2 and TRBJ1-5; 9 positions agree with TRBD1. From germline, CDR1 is WSHSY and CDR2 SAAADI. V lost 6 bases to trimming and J lost 6 bases; unmatched junction nucleotides: 6. CDR3 length: 14 residues. The CDR3 loop is CASRDTGGFQPQHF. CDR3 DNA sequence: TGCGCCAGCAGAGATACAGGGGGCTTTCAGCCCCAGCATTTT.

With respect to this clonotype: This could be a read error, since a much larger clone is one nucleotide away. V is TRBV20-1 and J is TRBJ2-1, with no clear D. The CDR3 has 15 residues. Trimming cost V 2 bases and J 8 bases, with 19 bases left between them. Germline CDR1 is DFQATT and CDR2 is SNEGSKA (reference sequence). CDR3 coding DNA: TGCAGTGCTAGAAGGTCCCCGCTCCCGTTGGATGAGCAGTTCTTC. Protein product: CSARRSPLPLDEQFF.

CDR3 region: CASSYSPNYQETQYF. CDR3 coding DNA: TGTGCCAGCAGTTACTCGCCCAATTACCAAGAGACCCAGTACTTC. V is TRBV6-5 and J is TRBJ2-5; D unresolved. V was shortened by 0 bases and J by 0 bases, with 8 bases between the two germline ends. The CDR3 sequence is 15 residues long. Germline V gene sequence: CDR1 MNHEY, CDR2 SVGAGI.

The gene calls are TRBV9 and TRBJ2-3; 9 nucleotides agree with TRBD1. Germline V gene sequence: CDR1 SGDLS, CDR2 YYNGEE. CDR3 length: 15 residues. The trim removed 4 bases at V and 4 bases at J, leaving 7 bases unmatched. The CDR3 here is CASSQQGQGSDTQYF. The CDR3 DNA reads TGTGCCAGCAGCCAACAGGGACAGGGTTCAGATACGCAGTATTTT. Based on the CDR3 plus reference TRBV9 and TRBJ2-3, the full variable domain is DSGVTQTPKHLITATGQRVTLRCSPRSGDLSVYWYQQSLDQGLQFLIQYYNGEERAKGNILERFSAQQFPDLHSELNLSSLELGDSALYFCASSQQGQGSDTQYFGPGTRLTVL.

With regard to this clonotype: A read error is possible here, since a much larger clone lies one base away. The chain combines TRBV7-8 with TRBJ2-1, with 8 bases fitting TRBD1. Unmatched junction bases numbered 13, after V lost 2 bases and J lost 10 bases. Germline CDR1 reads SGHVS; CDR2 reads FQNEAQ. The CDR3 has 16 amino acids. In DNA, the CDR3 is TGTGCCAGCAGCTTATCAGGGGGCAATAATCCTAGGGAGCAGTTCTTC. It codes for CASSLSGGNNPREQFF.

This clonotype was seen only a few times. This rearrangement joins TRBV7-6 to TRBJ1-3; the D gene is possibly TRBD1 (5 bases). CDR1 SGHVS and CDR2 FNYEAQ come from the germline V gene. V dropped 1 base and J dropped 2 bases, with 12 bases sitting between them. The CDR3 runs to 16 residues. For the CDR3, the DNA is TGTGCCAGCAGCTTAGGTACAGGTAGAACTGGAAACACCATATATTTT. Protein product: CASSLGTGRTGNTIYF.

J is TRBJ2-1 and V is TRBV10-3, with 11 nucleotides matching TRBD2. CDR3 size: 17 residues. V shed 4 bases and J 2 bases; nucleotides not matched to a gene: 7. Per germline, CDR1 ENHRY and CDR2 SYGVKD. The CDR3 DNA reads TGTGCCATCAGTGGAACTAGCGGGAGAGGGACCTACAATGAGCAGTTCTTC. Its protein is CAISGTSGRGTYNEQFF.

This clonotype was seen many times. This sequence joins TRBV18 and TRBJ2-7; no reliable D call. Germline CDR1 KGHSH, CDR2 LQKENI. The germline V and J ends were trimmed by 0 bases and 2 bases, with 11 bases remaining between them. CDR3 length: 15 amino acids. CDR3 bases: TGTGCCAGCTCACCACCTATCCGCGGCACCTACGAGCAGTACTTC. This gives the protein CASSPPIRGTYEQYF.

This clonotype was observed at least ten times. V is TRBV5-1 and J is TRBJ2-2; possibly TRBD1 for D (6 bases). V was clipped by 7 bases and J by 6 bases, with 10 bases between them. Germline V gene data show CDR1 as SGHRS and CDR2 as YFSETQ. CDR3 length: 12 residues. CDR3 amino acids: CASGGLSGELFF. DNA of the CDR3: TGCGCCAGCGGGGGCTTATCCGGGGAGCTGTTTTTT. Full variable domain (rest looked up from reference TRBV5-1 and TRBJ2-2): KAGVTQTPRYLIKTRGQQVTLSCSPISGHRSVSWYQQTPGQGLQFLFEYFSETQRNKGNFPGRFSGRQFSNSRSEMNVSTLELGDSALYLCASGGLSGELFFGEGSRLTVL.

J is TRBJ1-4 and V is TRBV19; D remains unclear. The CDR3 runs 17 residues. Germline V gene lookup returns CDR1 LNHDA and CDR2 SQIVND (reference sequence). The V and J ends lost 3 bases and 7 bases respectively, with 21 bases between them. DNA for the CDR3: TGTGCCAGTAGTATGCCTCCTCAATCAGCAGCCTTTGAAAAACTGTTTTTT. As protein: CASSMPPQSAAFEKLFF.

This clonotype was detected many times. The chain carries TRBV3-1 and TRBJ2-7, with 8 bases lining up with TRBD2. This CDR3 spans 15 amino acids. V lost 4 bases, J lost 5 bases, and 10 bases stayed unmatched. The germline gives CDR1 LGHDT, CDR2 YNNKEL (reference sequence). The CDR3 region is CASSLVTISGNEQYF. CDR3 nucleotide sequence: TGTGCCAGCAGCCTAGTCACCATTAGCGGGAACGAGCAGTACTTC.

This clonotype has at least ten counts. The gene calls are TRBV5-5 and TRBJ2-1; D is perhaps TRBD2 (6 bases). Germline CDR1 SGHKS, CDR2 YYEKEE (reference sequence). V gave up 5 bases and J gave up 8 bases, with 17 bases separating them. The CDR3 has 14 residues. The CDR3 region is CASRQRVTEYEQFF. DNA of the CDR3: TGTGCCAGCAGACAGCGGGTCACTGAGTATGAGCAGTTCTTC.

This clonotype turned up a few times. The chain carries TRBV30 and TRBJ2-7; TRBD1 or TRBD2 may be the D gene (6 bases each). Germline CDR1 GTSNPN, CDR2 SVGIG (reference sequence). Deletions cut 0 bases from V and 4 bases from J, with 19 bases between. The CDR3 runs 16 residues. The CDR3 reads CAWSVAPGAGEYEQYF. In DNA form, the CDR3 reads TGTGCCTGGAGTGTAGCACCGGGGGCTGGAGAGTACGAGCAGTACTTC.

At least ten counts were recorded for this clonotype. V gene TRBV5-6 combines with J gene TRBJ1-1; 8 bases match TRBD1. This CDR3 is 15 amino acids long. Per the germline V gene, CDR1 is SGHDT and CDR2 is YYEEEE. V shed 5 bases, J shed 3 bases, and the junction held 9 bases outside the gene matches. The CDR3 coding sequence is TGTGCCAGCAGAGGACAGGGTCGGGAAGACACTGAAGCTTTCTTT. Translating gives CASRGQGREDTEAFF.

This clonotype was seen many times. For the CDR3, the DNA is TGCGCCAGCAGCTTTGCAGGCAGGGGTGAAGGTGGCTACACCTTC. Protein: CASSFAGRGEGGYTF. The V call is TRBV5-1, the J call TRBJ1-2; TRBD1 might be the D (6 bases). The germline CDR1 and CDR2 sequences are SGHRS and YFSETQ. V lost 2 bases and J 7 bases, leaving 18 bases between the germline ends. The CDR3 length is 15 residues. The whole variable domain, filled in from reference TRBV5-1 and TRBJ1-2, reads KAGVTQTPRYLIKTRGQQVTLSCSPISGHRSVSWYQQTPGQGLQFLFEYFSETQRNKGNFPGRFSGRQFSNSRSEMNVSTLELGDSALYLCASSFAGRGEGGYTFGSGTRLTVV.

A remark on this clonotype: A much larger clonotype is one base distant, so this may be a read error. The genes are TRBV28 and TRBJ2-3, with 11 bases fitting TRBD2. The CDR3 contains 16 residues. The germline CDR1 and CDR2 sequences are MDHEN and SYDVKM. CDR3 protein: CANSKWLAGGRDTQYF. The DNA of the CDR3 is TGTGCCAACAGTAAGTGGCTAGCGGGAGGAAGAGATACGCAGTATTTT.

This clonotype was counted at least ten times. This chain uses TRBV7-3 with TRBJ2-7, with 9 bases aligning to TRBD2. V shed 0 bases, J shed 1 base, and the junction held 4 bases outside the gene matches. Germline V gene lookup returns CDR1 SGHTA and CDR2 FQGTGA. There are 16 residues in the CDR3. CDR3 in amino acids: CASSLTAGGGSYEQYF. The DNA for the CDR3 is TGTGCCAGCAGCTTAACGGCGGGAGGGGGTTCCTACGAGCAGTACTTC.

The CDR3 region is CASSSNRERNEQFF. CDR3 in DNA: TGTGCCAGCAGTTCCAACAGGGAGCGGAATGAGCAGTTCTTC. The chain employs TRBV6-2 or TRBV6-3 and TRBJ2-1; tentative D call: TRBD1 (6 bases). Germline-derived CDR1 and CDR2 are MNHEY and SVGEGT. The CDR3 loop spans 14 amino acids. Trimming cost V 4 bases and J 7 bases, with 14 bases left between them.

Of note for this clonotype: Germline and junction disagree at one end, which may indicate a read error. The V call is TRBV27, the J call TRBJ2-1; 15 nucleotides agree with TRBD2. Looked up from germline, CDR1 is MNHEY and CDR2 is SMNVEV (reference sequence). The CDR3 contains 19 residues. The chain's CDR3 is CAISAGTSGRSSSYNEQFF. CDR3 nucleotides: TGTGCCATCAGTGCCGGGACTAGCGGGAGGAGCAGCTCCTACAATGAGCAGTTCTTC.

About this clonotype itself: This clone may be a read error of a much larger clone one base away. The chain carries TRBV7-2 and TRBJ1-2; TRBD1 matches 10 bases. Germline lookup yields CDR1 SGHTA and CDR2 FQGNSA. CDR3 size: 15 residues. CDR3 in DNA: TGTGCCAGCAGCTTCCAGACCGGGACAGGGGATGGCTGCACCTTC. It encodes CASSFQTGTGDGCTF. The whole variable domain, remainder taken from reference TRBV7-2 and TRBJ1-2, is GAGVSQSPSNKVTEKGKDVELRCDPISGHTALYWYRQSLGQGLEFLIYFQGNSAPDKSGLPSDRFSAERTGGSVSTLTIQRTQQEDSAVYLCASSFQTGTGDGCTFGSGTRLTVV.

J is TRBJ2-5 and V is TRBV10-3, with D perhaps matching TRBD1 or TRBD2 (5 bases each). Germline loops: CDR1 ENHRY, CDR2 SYGVKD. The CDR3 is 13 residues long. V was shortened by 4 bases and J by 3 bases, with 9 bases between the two germline ends. The CDR3: CAISGLGEETQYF. In nucleotides, the CDR3 is TGTGCCATCAGTGGTTTGGGGGAAGAGACCCAGTACTTC.

This clonotype appeared many times. The chain joins TRBV28 to TRBJ2-7; 10 bases fit TRBD2. The CDR3 runs 15 residues. Germline V gene sequence: CDR1 MDHEN, CDR2 SYDVKM. Trimming at V came to 4 bases and at J to 6 bases, leaving 9 bases not matched to a gene. Written as DNA, the CDR3 is TGTGCCAGCAGTTGGCAAGCGGGAGGGCCGTTCGAGCAGTACTTC. This sequence encodes CASSWQAGGPFEQYF.

The chain employs TRBV6-5 and TRBJ1-1, with no clear D. This CDR3 comprises 17 residues. The V end lost 0 bases, the J end lost 0 bases, and 14 bases lay between the germline ends. The germline CDR1 and CDR2 sequences are MNHEY and SVGAGI. The CDR3 sequence: CASSYSAGRWVNTEAFF. CDR3 DNA sequence: TGTGCCAGCAGTTACTCCGCTGGGCGGTGGGTGAACACTGAAGCTTTCTTT.

This clonotype was counted at least ten times. This chain uses TRBV5-4 with TRBJ2-4; TRBD1 aligns across 7 bases. CDR1 is SGHNT and CDR2 is YYREEE in the germline V gene (reference sequence). Unmatched junction bases numbered 7, after V lost 4 bases and J lost 0 bases. The CDR3 is made up of 16 amino acids. The chain's CDR3 is CASSEGTVLAKNIQYF. The CDR3 coding sequence is TGTGCCAGCAGCGAAGGGACAGTCCTAGCCAAAAACATTCAGTACTTC.

This clonotype was recorded at least ten times. The CDR3 DNA reads TGTGCCAGCAGTTACTCGTCAGGCTCCATCCATCTAGCCAAAAACATTCAGTACTTC. Translated: CASSYSSGSIHLAKNIQYF. The V call is TRBV6-5, the J call TRBJ2-4, with D uncertain. Germline assignment: CDR1 MNHEY and CDR2 SVGAGI. Trimming stripped 0 bases from V and 0 bases from J, with 18 bases between. The CDR3 covers 19 residues.